This TCR beta chain was sequenced during a study of beta chain features in type 1 diabetes. Based on CD45RO/CCR7/CD25/CD127/CD95/CD27, CD4+ regulatory, stem cell-like memory, naive and central memory cells were sorted. In regard to this clone: Antigen specificity is unknown.

V was shortened by 10 bases and J by 3 bases, with 11 bases between the two germline ends. The length of the CDR3 is 12 residues. Germline lookup yields CDR1 SNHLY and CDR2 FYNNEI. Study conclusions and caveats: Cells carrying high TCR expression could end up over-represented when cDNA is sequenced. HLA effects on TCRB rearrangement stayed unresolved here.

Sequenced material consisted of expressed TCRB transcripts (all of the isolated RNA was reverse transcribed). Generated by immunoSEQ multiplex PCR, the TCRdb table keeps only in-frame clones and is missing some. This table has roughly 150,000 clones, around 10% appearing once. V usage is TRBV2 and J usage is TRBJ2-3; D may be TRBD2 (6 bases). Material for sequencing was central memory CD4+ T cells from blood. This sequence originates from a man younger than 35 in good health. CDR3 DNA: TGTGCCACCGCGGCGGGGACAGATACGCAGTATTTT. Amino acid sequence: CATAAGTDTQYF.